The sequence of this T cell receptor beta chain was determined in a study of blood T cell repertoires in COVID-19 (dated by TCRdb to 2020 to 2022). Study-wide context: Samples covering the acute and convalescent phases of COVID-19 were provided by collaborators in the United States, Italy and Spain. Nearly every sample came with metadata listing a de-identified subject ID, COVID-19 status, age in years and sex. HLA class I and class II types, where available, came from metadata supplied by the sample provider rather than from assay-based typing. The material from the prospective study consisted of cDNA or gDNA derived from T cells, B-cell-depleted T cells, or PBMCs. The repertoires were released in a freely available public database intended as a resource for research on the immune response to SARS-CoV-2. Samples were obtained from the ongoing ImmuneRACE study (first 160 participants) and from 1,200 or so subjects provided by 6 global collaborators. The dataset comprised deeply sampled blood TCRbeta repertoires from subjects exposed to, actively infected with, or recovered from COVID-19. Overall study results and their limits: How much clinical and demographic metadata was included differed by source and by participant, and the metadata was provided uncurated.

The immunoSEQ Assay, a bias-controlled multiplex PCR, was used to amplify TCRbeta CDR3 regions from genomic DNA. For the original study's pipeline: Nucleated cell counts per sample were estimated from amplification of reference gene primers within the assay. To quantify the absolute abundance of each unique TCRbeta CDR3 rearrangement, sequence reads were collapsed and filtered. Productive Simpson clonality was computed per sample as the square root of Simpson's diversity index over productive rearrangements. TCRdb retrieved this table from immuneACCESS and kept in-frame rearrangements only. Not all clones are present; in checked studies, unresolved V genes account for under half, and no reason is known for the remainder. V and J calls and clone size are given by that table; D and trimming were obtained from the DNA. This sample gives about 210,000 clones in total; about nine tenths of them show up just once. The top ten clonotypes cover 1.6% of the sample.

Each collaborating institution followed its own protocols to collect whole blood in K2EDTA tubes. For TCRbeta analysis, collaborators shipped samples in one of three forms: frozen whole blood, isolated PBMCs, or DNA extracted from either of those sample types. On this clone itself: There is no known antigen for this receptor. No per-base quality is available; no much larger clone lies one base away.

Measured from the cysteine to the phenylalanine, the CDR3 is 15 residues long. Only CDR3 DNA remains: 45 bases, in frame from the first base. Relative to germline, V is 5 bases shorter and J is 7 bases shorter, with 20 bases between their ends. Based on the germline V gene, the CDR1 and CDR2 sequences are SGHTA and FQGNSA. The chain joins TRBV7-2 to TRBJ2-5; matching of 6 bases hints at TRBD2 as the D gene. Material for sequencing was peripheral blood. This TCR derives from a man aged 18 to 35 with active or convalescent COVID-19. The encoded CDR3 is CASSANWEEYVTQYF. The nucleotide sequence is TGTGCCAGCAGCGCAAACTGGGAGGAGTATGTGACCCAGTACTTC.